These T cell receptor beta chains were read from a single sample in a study of cytomegalovirus exposure and HLA in healthy donors. Using immunoSEQ multiplex PCR, the repertoire was profiled, and TCRdb retains in-frame clones only, with some absent. The sample holds 130,000 to 150,000 clones, 60% to 80% seen once. The sequenced sample was PBMCs. These receptors all come from a man between 18 and 29 years old in good health and CMV-seronegative. CDR3s include the opening cysteine and the closing phenylalanine or tryptophan. A D gene is named only where the DNA matches it firmly. Size tells how often a clone was seen (once, few, many) or the class of an expanded clone, and some rows leave it out.

once	TRBJ2-2	.	TRBV30	TGTGCCTGGAGGTCACAGGGTGGGACCGGGGAGCTGTTTTTT	CAWRSQGGTGELFF
.	TRBJ1-2	TRBD1	TRBV4-1	TGCGCCAGCAGCCAAGGACAGGGCTCCTATGGCTACACCTTC	CASSQGQGSYGYTF
.	TRBJ1-1	TRBD1	TRBV2	TGTGCCAGCAGTACCGGACAGGGGATGAACACTGAAGCTTTCTTT	CASSTGQGMNTEAFF
.	TRBJ1-5	TRBD1	TRBV6-1	TGTGCCAGCAGTGACCCGGGACAGGGTCGCAATCAGCCCCAGCATTTT	CASSDPGQGRNQPQHF
.	TRBJ2-7	.	TRBV7-2	TGTGCCAGCAGCTTATATTCCCCCTACGAGCAGTACTTC	CASSLYSPYEQYF
.	TRBJ2-7	TRBD1	TRBV5-1	TGCGCCAGCAGCTTGGGTCGGGACAGGGGCTACGAGCAGTACTTC	CASSLGRDRGYEQYF
.	TRBJ1-3	.	TRBV4-3	TGCGCCAGCAGCCAAGATGAGGCAGAAGGAGACACCATATATTTT	CASSQDEAEGDTIYF
.	TRBJ2-2	TRBD2	TRBV7-9	TGTTCCAGCACGTCCAGACTAGCGGGGGCGGTCGGGGAGCTGTTTTTT	CSSTSRLAGAVGELFF
once	TRBJ1-1	.	TRBV5-5	TGTGCCGGCAGCTTGGCAAGGGGGGGCACTGAAGCTTTCTTT	CAGSLARGGTEAFF
.	TRBJ2-2	TRBD1	TRBV2	TGTGCCACAGGACAGGGCTACACCGGGGAGCTGTTTTTT	CATGQGYTGELFF
.	TRBJ1-2	TRBD1	TRBV5-1	TGCGCCAGCAGCGGAATACCGGGACAGGGGGCGATCCTCTATGGCTACACCTTC	CASSGIPGQGAILYGYTF
.	TRBJ1-6	TRBD1	TRBV7-9	TGTGCCAGCAGCTTTGGACAGGGTCATAATTCACCCCTCCACTTT	CASSFGQGHNSPLHF
.	TRBJ1-3	TRBD1	TRBV7-8	TGTGCCAGCAGCTCCACCCCAGGGGGAGTATCTGGAAACACCATATATTTT	CASSSTPGGVSGNTIYF
.	TRBJ2-3	TRBD2	TRBV11-2	TGTGCCAGCAGCTTATACCCAGCGGGGGGTGTTACAGATACGCAGTATTTT	CASSLYPAGGVTDTQYF
once	TRBJ1-1	.	TRBV7-2	TGTGCCAGCAGCTTTGGGAGGGCGAACACTGAAGCTTTCTTT	CASSFGRANTEAFF